The 23 T cell receptor beta chains below come from one sample, sequenced in a study of T cells in Graves' hyperthyroidism and ophthalmopathy. RNA transcripts gave rise to amplified TCR beta CDR3 regions. The HTBI primer set drove a first-round RT-PCR of the TCR CDR3. One entry per CDR3 protein results from TCRdb running MiXCR on the multiplex PCR reads. The profile shows 450,000 to 650,000 distinct CDR3 sequences, more than 13% of them singletons. Material: blood. The receptors originated from a woman in her late teens or twenties with Graves' ophthalmopathy.

This clonotype was seen many times. The chain carries TRBV7-3 and TRBJ2-7; the D is unclear. Per germline, CDR1 SGHTA and CDR2 FQGTGA. V shed 5 bases and J shed 2 bases, with 10 bases lying between them. The CDR3 is 13 residues long. DNA of the CDR3: TGTGCCAGCAGCCTGACACCCGCCTACGAGCAGTACTTC. It translates to CASSLTPAYEQYF. The full variable domain, in which reference TRBV7-3 and TRBJ2-7 provide the parts outside the CDR3, is GAGVSQTPSNKVTEKGKYVELRCDPISGHTALYWYRQSLGQGPEFLIYFQGTGAADDSGLPNDRFFAVRPEGSVSTLKIQRTERGDSAVYLCASSLTPAYEQYFGPGTRLTVT.

This clonotype was seen many times. The rearrangement links TRBV11-1 to TRBJ2-1; D ambiguous. V was clipped by 3 bases and J by 7 bases, with 7 bases between them. Germline V CDR1 and CDR2: SGHAT, FQDESV (reference sequence). The CDR3 totals 12 residues. The CDR3 sequence is CASSFGLNEQFF. The CDR3 DNA follows: TGTGCCAGCAGCTTTGGGTTGAATGAGCAGTTCTTC.

The table lists this clonotype with many counts. The chain links TRBV28 to TRBJ2-3; 12 bases are shared with TRBD2. The ends lost 6 bases at V and 6 bases at J; junction bases unmatched: 19. The V gene's germline CDR1 is MDHEN and CDR2 SYDVKM. This CDR3 contains 19 residues. This chain's CDR3 is CASSPRWVLAGGPSDTQYF. The CDR3, as DNA: TGTGCCAGCAGCCCCCGCTGGGTGCTAGCGGGAGGGCCCTCGGATACGCAGTATTTT.

This clonotype was seen many times. The J gene is TRBJ1-5, the V gene TRBV6-2 or TRBV6-3, with 9 bases aligning to TRBD1. Trimming removed 6 bases from V and 2 bases from J; junction bases left unmatched: 8. CDR3 length: 16 amino acids. CDR1 is MNHEY, CDR2 SVGEGT, per germline. As DNA, the CDR3 is TGTGCCAGCAGCCCTACAGGGGGCTGGGGCAATCAGCCCCAGCATTTT. Amino acids: CASSPTGGWGNQPQHF.

This clonotype was counted at least ten times. This chain joins TRBV28 and TRBJ1-5, with D hard to call. Germline V gene lookup returns CDR1 MDHEN and CDR2 SYDVKM. This CDR3 comprises 15 residues. V was clipped by 1 base and J by 1 base, with 8 bases between them. The CDR3 DNA reads as TGTGCCAGCAGTTTATTTGGTGAGAGCAATCAGCCCCAGCATTTT. Protein: CASSLFGESNQPQHF.

This clonotype has ten or more counts. V usage is TRBV7-9 and J usage is TRBJ2-7; D call uncertain. Trimming shortened V by 1 base and J by 6 bases, and 10 bases separated the two germline ends. CDR1 and CDR2 (germline): SEHNR, FQNEAQ (reference sequence). The CDR3 sequence is 13 residues long. CDR3 nucleotide sequence: TGTGCCAGCAGCTTAGGACTCGTTGGCGAGCAGTACTTC. Translated: CASSLGLVGEQYF.

This clonotype was seen only a few times. The rearrangement uses TRBV28 and TRBJ2-1; 14 bases match TRBD2. The germline gives CDR1 MDHEN, CDR2 SYDVKM. The trim removed 5 bases at V and 4 bases at J, leaving 7 bases unmatched. The CDR3 is 17 amino acids. The CDR3 DNA reads as TGTGCCAGCAGTGCCGGGACTAGCGGGAGTTGGTACAATGAGCAGTTCTTC. It specifies CASSAGTSGSWYNEQFF.

This clonotype showed up just a few times. V gene TRBV19 combines with J gene TRBJ1-2; the match to TRBD1 covers 8 bases. Germline V gene data show CDR1 as LNHDA and CDR2 as SQIVND (reference sequence). V dropped 5 bases and J dropped 8; count of bases not matched to a gene: 7. The CDR3 loop spans 13 amino acids. Written as DNA, the CDR3 is TGTGCCAGTAGTCCCGGACAGGGAATGGGCTACACCTTC. Protein product: CASSPGQGMGYTF.

J is TRBJ2-5 and V is TRBV7-9; D is perhaps TRBD2 (6 bases). The CDR3 has 16 amino acids. Trimming took off 3 bases at V and 1 base at J, with 15 bases between the two ends. Germline lookup yields CDR1 SEHNR and CDR2 FQNEAQ (reference sequence). CDR3 coding DNA: TGTGCCAGCAGCTTCAACGATGGGGACTTCCAAGAGACCCAGTACTTC. As protein: CASSFNDGDFQETQYF.

A note on this clonotype: Compared with germline, one end of the junction differs, possibly owing to a read error. This chain joins TRBV12-3 or TRBV12-4 and TRBJ1-4; a weak D match, TRBD1 (5 bases). This CDR3 is built from 15 residues. The CDR3 DNA sequence: TGTGCCAGCAGCCCTCAGGGTGCAACTAATGGAAAACTGTTTTTT. Its translation: CASSPQGATNGKLFF.

The chain links TRBV5-1 to TRBJ2-7, with TRBD1 matching over 10 bases. Looked up from germline, CDR1 is SGHRS and CDR2 is YFSETQ. The CDR3 extends over 15 amino acids. With 3 bases clipped from V and 3 bases from J, the junction kept 6 bases outside the gene matches. DNA for the CDR3: TGCGCCAGCAGCTCGACAGGGGGCCCCCTCTACGAGCAGTACTTC. Its protein is CASSSTGGPLYEQYF.

This clonotype was seen at least ten times. The V and J genes are TRBV6-6 and TRBJ2-7; D unclear. V was shortened by 2 bases and J by 6 bases, with 14 bases between the two germline ends. Germline CDR1 MNHNY, CDR2 SVGAGI (reference sequence). This CDR3 region has 14 residues. The CDR3 reads CASSYAEIAAEQYF. CDR3 sequence (DNA): TGTGCCAGCAGTTACGCTGAAATCGCCGCCGAGCAGTACTTC.

This clonotype was recorded at least ten times. The chain carries TRBV6-1 and TRBJ1-2; TRBD1 is a possible D gene (6 bases). Germline-derived CDR1 and CDR2 are MNHNS and SASEGT. There are 15 residues in the CDR3. The V gene lost 1 base and the J gene lost 4 bases, with 13 bases spanning the gap. The CDR3 DNA is TGTGCCAGCAGTGAAGGCGGCAGGGGCTTCTATGGCTACACCTTC. It encodes CASSEGGRGFYGYTF.

This clonotype occurred a few times. CDR3 in amino acids: CASSFPIAAREELFF. The DNA of the CDR3 is TGTGCCAGCAGCTTCCCCATAGCTGCCCGGGAGGAGCTGTTTTTT. The genes are TRBV13 and TRBJ2-2, with D perhaps matching TRBD2 (5 bases). V lost 3 bases and J lost 10, with 18 bases in between. The germline V gene encodes CDR1 PRHDT and CDR2 FYEKMQ (reference sequence). The CDR3 extends over 15 amino acids.

Ten or more counts support this clonotype. CDR3 nucleotides: TGTGCCAGCAGTCCGGACAGGGGGCCGGAAAAACTGTTTTTT. Its translation is CASSPDRGPEKLFF. The rearrangement joins TRBV28 to TRBJ1-4, with 11 bases matching TRBD1. This CDR3 spans 14 amino acids. CDR1 MDHEN and CDR2 SYDVKM come from the germline V gene. The ends lost 5 bases at V and 8 bases at J; junction bases unmatched: 4.

The V gene is TRBV20-1, the J gene TRBJ2-7; 9 nucleotides align to TRBD1. The length of the CDR3 is 15 residues. The ends lost 0 bases at V and 7 bases at J; junction bases unmatched: 10. CDR1 is DFQATT and CDR2 is SNEGSKA in the germline V gene (reference sequence). In DNA form, the CDR3 reads TGCAGTGCTAGAGATTGGGGACAGGGCACGGGGGAGCAGTACTTC. As protein: CSARDWGQGTGEQYF.

To note about this clonotype: This may be a read error: a much more frequent sequence differs by one nucleotide. V is TRBV3-1 and J is TRBJ1-6, with 10 bases matching TRBD1. Germline CDR1 and CDR2: LGHDT and YNNKEL (reference sequence). The V and J ends lost 5 bases and 8 bases, in that order; junction bases with no gene match: 6. The CDR3 consists of 15 residues. CDR3 in DNA: TGTGCCAGCAGCACTGGGACAGGGGCCGATTCACCCCTCCACTTT. Translated: CASSTGTGADSPLHF. The full variable domain, its missing parts supplied by reference TRBV3-1 and TRBJ1-6, is DTAVSQTPKYLVTQMGNDKSIKCEQNLGHDTMYWYKQDSKKFLKIMFSYNNKELIINETVPNRFSPKSPDKAHLNLHINSLELGDSAVYFCASSTGTGADSPLHFGNGTRLTVT.

This clonotype was found a few times. Possible read error: a much larger clone is one base away. V gene TRBV6-6 combines with J gene TRBJ2-7, with D possibly TRBD1 on 5 matching bases. The last part of the DNA fits TRBJ2-1 better; the J call may be wrong. CDR1 is MNHNY and CDR2 is SVGAGI in the germline V gene (reference sequence). The CDR3 is 14 residues long. CDR3 residues: CASSYSTRAYEQFF. CDR3 DNA sequence: TGTGCCAGCAGTTACTCGACCAGGGCCTACGAGCAGTTCTTC.

The chain combines TRBV28 with TRBJ1-3, with D perhaps matching TRBD1 (6 bases). Trimming stripped 9 bases from V and 2 bases from J, with 11 bases between. The CDR3 consists of 13 residues. The germline V gene encodes CDR1 MDHEN and CDR2 SYDVKM. The CDR3 reads CASEAGAGNTIYF. The CDR3 nucleotides read TGTGCCAGTGAGGCAGGGGCTGGAAACACCATATATTTT.

This clonotype has at least ten counts. The chain employs TRBV19 and TRBJ1-1, with D uncertain. This CDR3 has 13 residues. V lost 9 bases and J lost 1, with 12 bases in between. Per the germline V gene, CDR1 is LNHDA and CDR2 is SQIVND (reference sequence). The CDR3 sequence: CASSPGGNTEAFF. As DNA, the CDR3 is TGTGCCAGCAGCCCTGGCGGGAACACTGAAGCTTTCTTT.

This clonotype was counted between two and nine times. This chain uses TRBV5-1 with TRBJ1-2; D call uncertain. Trimming left V 0 bases short and J 0 bases short, with 18 bases between. Per germline, CDR1 SGHRS and CDR2 YFSETQ. The CDR3 is 18 residues long. CDR3 residues: CASSLAYFDFLTNYGYTF. For the CDR3, the DNA is TGCGCCAGCAGCTTGGCCTACTTCGACTTCCTAACTAACTATGGCTACACCTTC.

This clonotype was observed at least ten times. CDR3 DNA sequence: TGTGCCAGCAGTTGGGGTCAACTGAACACTGAAGCTTTCTTT. This codes for CASSWGQLNTEAFF. V is TRBV28 and J is TRBJ1-1; D remains unclear. Deletions cut 4 bases from V and 0 bases from J, with 9 bases between. This CDR3 is built from 14 residues. Germline loops: CDR1 MDHEN, CDR2 SYDVKM.

The J gene is TRBJ1-1, the V gene TRBV20-1; a possible D gene is TRBD1 (6 bases). V was pared by 1 base and J by 0 bases, with 15 bases between. The germline CDR1 and CDR2 sequences are DFQATT and SNEGSKA (reference sequence). The length of the CDR3 is 16 residues. CDR3 in amino acids: CSARAGATPMNTEAFF. The CDR3 DNA sequence: TGCAGTGCTAGAGCAGGGGCAACCCCCATGAACACTGAAGCTTTCTTT.